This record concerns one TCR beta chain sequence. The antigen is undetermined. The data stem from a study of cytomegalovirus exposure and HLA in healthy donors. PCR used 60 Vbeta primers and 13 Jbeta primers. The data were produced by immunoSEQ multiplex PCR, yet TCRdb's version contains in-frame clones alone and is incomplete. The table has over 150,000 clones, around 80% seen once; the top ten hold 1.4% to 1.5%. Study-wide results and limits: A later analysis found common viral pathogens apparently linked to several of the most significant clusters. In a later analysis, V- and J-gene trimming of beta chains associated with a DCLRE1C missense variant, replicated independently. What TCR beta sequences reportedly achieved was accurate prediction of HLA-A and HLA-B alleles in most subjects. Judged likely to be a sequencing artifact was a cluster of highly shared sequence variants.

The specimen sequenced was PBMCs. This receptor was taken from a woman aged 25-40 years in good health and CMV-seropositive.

CDR3: CASSKQGADYEQYF. As DNA, the CDR3 is TGTGCCAGCAGCAAACAGGGGGCGGACTACGAGCAGTACTTC. V is TRBV7-9 and J is TRBJ2-7; TRBD1 aligns across 9 bases. Germline loops: CDR1 SEHNR, CDR2 FQNEAQ (reference sequence). There are 14 residues in the CDR3. Losses at the gene ends were 5 bases for V and 3 bases for J; bases not matched to a gene: 5. Full variable domain (outside the CDR3, taken from reference TRBV7-9 and TRBJ2-7): DTGVSQNPRHKITKRGQNVTFRCDPISEHNRLYWYRQTLGQGPEFLTYFQNEAQLEKSRLLSDRFSAERPKGSFSTLEIQRTEQGDSAMYLCASSKQGADYEQYFGPGTRLTVT.